The 20 T cell receptor beta chains listed next were all sequenced from one sample in a study of neurological immune-mediated disorders. TCRdb ran MiXCR on the 5' RACE reads and lists one entry per CDR3 protein. The sample lists some 86,000 distinct CDR3 sequences, approximately 2.8% seen once, with 1.1% in the top ten. Sequenced material: PBMCs. The receptors here all came from a woman aged 25-40 years with multiple sclerosis.

This clonotype showed up many times. The rearrangement uses TRBV5-5 and TRBJ2-3; perhaps D is TRBD1 or TRBD2 (5 bases each). Trimming cost V 4 bases and J 6 bases, with 21 bases left between them. The CDR3 loop spans 16 amino acids. CDR1 is SGHKS, CDR2 YYEKEE, per germline (reference sequence). CDR3 in amino acids: CASSLLPGPPGDTQYF. CDR3 in DNA: TGTGCCAGCAGCCTTCTACCGGGACCCCCCGGCGATACGCAGTATTTT.

This clonotype was counted many times. The rearrangement joins TRBV5-1 to TRBJ2-2; TRBD1 might be the D (6 bases). V was pared by 4 bases and J by 1 base, with 8 bases between. The CDR3 runs 14 residues. CDR1 and CDR2 from the germline V gene are SGHRS and YFSETQ. This CDR3 is CASSVGGNTGELFF. DNA of the CDR3: TGCGCCAGCAGCGTAGGGGGGAACACCGGGGAGCTGTTTTTT.

This clonotype has a count of ten or more. As DNA, the CDR3 is TGCGCCAGCAGCTTGGATCGAATTCAGCCCCAGCATTTT. Encoded protein: CASSLDRIQPQHF. The gene calls are TRBV5-1 and TRBJ1-5, with D uncertain. Germline V CDR1 and CDR2: SGHRS, YFSETQ. V gave up 0 bases and J gave up 6 bases, with 7 bases separating them. The CDR3 length is 13 residues.

Remarks on this clonotype: This may arise from a read error, as a much more abundant clone is one base away. The CDR3 loop is CSAGPSGPENQYF. CDR3 nucleotide sequence: TGCAGTGCGGGTCCTAGCGGTCCAGAGAACCAGTACTTC. The rearrangement links TRBV20-1 to TRBJ2-5; 7 nucleotides align to TRBD2. The germline gives CDR1 DFQATT, CDR2 SNEGSKA (reference sequence). The CDR3 is 13 residues long.

In its sample, this clonotype was seen many times. The junction departs from germline at one end; a sequencing error may be responsible. The J gene is TRBJ2-5, the V gene TRBV20-1, with 8 bases matching TRBD2. The CDR3 has 14 amino acids. Germline-derived CDR1 and CDR2 are DFQATT and SNEGSKA (reference sequence). The CDR3, as DNA: TGCAGTGCAAGAGCGGGAGAGGAGCCAGAGACCCAGTACTTC. Translating it yields CSARAGEEPETQYF.

This clonotype came up many times. V gene TRBV5-1 combines with J gene TRBJ1-1; D is uncertain. This CDR3 contains 15 residues. CDR1 and CDR2 (germline): SGHRS, YFSETQ. Trimming removed 0 bases from V and 3 bases from J, with 12 bases in between. As DNA, the CDR3 is TGCGCCAGCAGCTTGGAGGGCGTTGGAGACACTGAAGCTTTCTTT. Amino acid sequence: CASSLEGVGDTEAFF.

Ten or more counts support this clonotype. At one end, the junction sequence differs from germline, possibly due to a read error. The chain joins TRBV6-1 to TRBJ1-4; D uncertain. In germline, CDR1 is MNHNS, CDR2 SASEGT. The CDR3 is 15 amino acids. In nucleotides, the CDR3 is TGTGCCAGCAATGAAGAACCAACAACTAATGAAAAACTGTTTTTT. Translating it yields CASNEEPTTNEKLFF.

This clonotype occurred many times. This chain's CDR3 is CATSRDKRNTYRPNYGYTF. Here the CDR3 DNA reads TGTGCCACCAGCAGAGATAAAAGAAACACTTATCGGCCTAACTATGGCTACACCTTC. The gene calls are TRBV15 and TRBJ1-2; D is undetermined. V was cut by 0 bases and J by 0 bases, with 20 bases left in between. CDR3 length equals 19 residues. Germline V gives CDR1 LNHNV, CDR2 YYDKDF (reference sequence).

This clonotype was seen ten or more times. V and J are TRBV25-1 and TRBJ1-1; TRBD1 matches 10 bases. Germline lookup yields CDR1 MGHDK and CDR2 SYGVNS. V was clipped by 4 bases and J by 2 bases; unmatched bases: 4. The CDR3 has 15 residues. CDR3 sequence: CASSGQGAPNTEAFF. The CDR3 DNA is TGTGCCAGCAGTGGACAGGGGGCACCTAACACTGAAGCTTTCTTT.

This clonotype showed up many times. This chain links TRBV20-1 with TRBJ2-1; 12 bases align to TRBD2. This CDR3 region has 14 residues. CDR1 and CDR2 from the germline V gene are DFQATT and SNEGSKA (reference sequence). V shed 6 bases and J 8 bases; nucleotides not matched to a gene: 8. CDR3 nucleotide sequence: TGCAGTGCCAACCCGGGACTAGCGGGCCATGAGCAGTTCTTC. The encoded protein is CSANPGLAGHEQFF.

Ten or more counts support this clonotype. V is TRBV18 and J is TRBJ2-1, with a tentative D call TRBD1 (6 bases). The CDR3 is 13 amino acids. Germline V gene data show CDR1 as KGHSH and CDR2 as LQKENI. V shed 1 base and J shed 5 bases, with 6 bases lying between them. The CDR3 is CASSPRTDNEQFF. For the CDR3, the DNA is TGTGCCAGCTCACCACGGACAGACAATGAGCAGTTCTTC.

This clonotype was counted many times. The chain carries TRBV9 and TRBJ2-3; D possibly matches TRBD1 or TRBD2 (5 bases each). This CDR3 is built from 15 residues. CDR1 is SGDLS, CDR2 YYNGEE, per germline. V lost 4 bases and J lost 10, with 22 bases in between. CDR3 nucleotide sequence: TGTGCCAGCAGCCCCCCCGAGAGGGGCACACTGTCGCAGTATTTT. Translating gives CASSPPERGTLSQYF.

Many counts were recorded for this clonotype. The chain is built from TRBV7-6 and TRBJ2-7; tentative D call: TRBD1 (5 bases). Germline V CDR1 and CDR2: SGHVS, FNYEAQ. The CDR3 runs to 16 residues. V was shortened by 1 base and J by 7 bases, with 20 bases between the two germline ends. DNA of the CDR3: TGTGCCAGCAGCTTAGAGTCAGGACGTGGGGCGCGGGAGCAGTACTTC. Its translation: CASSLESGRGAREQYF.

A remark on this clonotype: The CDR3 end shows no conserved phenylalanine or tryptophan, and so a read error is likely. The rearrangement links TRBV20-1 to TRBJ1-4; no reliable D call. The germline V gene has CDR1 DFQATT and CDR2 SNEGSKA (reference sequence). This CDR3 has 15 residues. The V and J ends lost 1 base and 5 bases respectively, with 14 bases between them. This chain's CDR3 is CSARANGVSNEKLFI. The CDR3 DNA sequence: TGCAGTGCTAGAGCCAACGGAGTATCGAATGAAAAACTGTTTATT.

This clonotype was observed at least ten times. V and J are TRBV7-2 and TRBJ2-1; D is undetermined. This CDR3 contains 11 residues. Germline lookup yields CDR1 SGHTA and CDR2 FQGNSA. Trimming took off 5 bases at V and 8 bases at J, with 7 bases between the two ends. CDR3 in amino acids: CASSAAYEQFF. CDR3 DNA sequence: TGTGCCAGCAGCGCAGCCTATGAGCAGTTCTTC. The full variable domain, rest sourced from reference TRBV7-2 and TRBJ2-1, is GAGVSQSPSNKVTEKGKDVELRCDPISGHTALYWYRQSLGQGLEFLIYFQGNSAPDKSGLPSDRFSAERTGGSVSTLTIQRTQQEDSAVYLCASSAAYEQFFGPGTRLTVL.

This clonotype came up many times. The chain is built from TRBV12-3 or TRBV12-4 and TRBJ2-6; D unclear. V was pared by 3 bases and J by 0 bases, with 6 bases between. The CDR3 runs 15 residues. The chain's CDR3 is CASSFSGSGANVLTF. The CDR3 DNA reads as TGTGCCAGCAGTTTTTCAGGCTCTGGGGCCAACGTCCTGACTTTC.

This clonotype has at least ten counts. V is TRBV5-1 and J is TRBJ2-2; tentatively, D is TRBD1 or TRBD2 (5 bases each). V lost 5 bases and J 0 bases, leaving 11 bases between the germline ends. The CDR3 has 15 residues. Germline V gene data show CDR1 as SGHRS and CDR2 as YFSETQ. Here the CDR3 DNA reads TGCGCCAGCAGTCTGGGACGGGCGAACACCGGGGAGCTGTTTTTT. Its protein is CASSLGRANTGELFF.

This clonotype was seen repeatedly, ten times or more. The chain combines TRBV29-1 with TRBJ2-2, with 8 nucleotides matching TRBD1. Germline CDR1 is SQVTM and CDR2 is ANQGSEA. V was pared by 6 bases and J by 7 bases, with 10 bases of the junction left unmatched. The CDR3 sequence is 14 residues long. The CDR3 reads CSVGAGGSDGELFF. In DNA, the CDR3 is TGCAGCGTGGGAGCAGGGGGCTCGGACGGGGAGCTGTTTTTT.

This clonotype was found many times. V gene TRBV10-1 combines with J gene TRBJ2-7, with 11 bases that match TRBD2. CDR3 length: 13 amino acids. Trimming cost V 9 bases and J 3 bases; bases outside gene matches: 4. Per germline, CDR1 WNHNN and CDR2 SYGVQD (reference sequence). The CDR3 reads CARRLAGLYEQYF. In DNA, the CDR3 is TGCGCCAGGAGACTAGCGGGACTCTACGAGCAGTACTTC.

This clonotype occurred many times. J is TRBJ2-7 and V is TRBV7-8; 13 bases are shared with TRBD2. The CDR3 is 15 residues long. The J segment lost 6 bases and the V segment lost 0 bases, leaving 2 bases of the junction unmatched. The V gene's germline CDR1 is SGHVS and CDR2 FQNEAQ. CDR3 loop: CASSLAGLAGVEQYF. In nucleotides, the CDR3 is TGTGCCAGCAGCTTAGCAGGACTAGCGGGAGTCGAGCAGTACTTC.